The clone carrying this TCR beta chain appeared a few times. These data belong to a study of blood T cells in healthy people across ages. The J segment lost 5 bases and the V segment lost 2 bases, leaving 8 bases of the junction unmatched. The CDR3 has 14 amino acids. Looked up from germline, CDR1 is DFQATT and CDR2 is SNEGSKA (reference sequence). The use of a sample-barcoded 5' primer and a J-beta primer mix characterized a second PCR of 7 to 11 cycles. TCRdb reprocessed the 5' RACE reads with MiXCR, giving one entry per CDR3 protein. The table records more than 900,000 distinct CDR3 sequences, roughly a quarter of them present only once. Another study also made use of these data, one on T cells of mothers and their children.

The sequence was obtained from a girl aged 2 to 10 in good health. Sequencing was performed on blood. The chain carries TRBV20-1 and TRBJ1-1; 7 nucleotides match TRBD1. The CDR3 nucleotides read TGCAGTGCTAGACAACAGGGGATTACGACTGAAGCTTTCTTT. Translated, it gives CSARQQGITTEAFF.